These 14 T cell receptor beta chains share one sample of origin, sequenced in a study of CD8+ T cells in alopecia areata. Extracted RNA was reverse transcribed into cDNA, the sequencing template. Sequencing used immunoSEQ multiplex PCR; TCRdb keeps in-frame clones, though not all of them. The sample includes about 200,000 clones, more than 50% of them seen just once. Source material: CD8+ T cells sorted from blood. The receptor source for this set is a human donor in good health.

In this sample, this clone turned up a few times. The genes are TRBV25-1 and TRBJ2-4; no reliable D call. Between the trimmed V and J ends, which lost 2 bases and 7 bases, there was a span of 3 bases. The CDR3 has 11 amino acids. Germline CDR1 MGHDK, CDR2 SYGVNS. CDR3 sequence reads: CASSEGNIQYF. CDR3 nucleotides: TGTGCCAGCAGTGAAGGGAACATTCAGTACTTC.

The CDR3 bases are TGCGCCAGCAGCTTTCGACCCACGAACACCGGGGAGCTGTTTTTT. Residues: CASSFRPTNTGELFF. The chain recombines TRBV4-1 with TRBJ2-2; no clear D gene. Trimming removed 5 bases at V and 0 bases at J, with 10 bases between. This CDR3 contains 15 residues. Germline V CDR1 and CDR2: MGHRA, YSYEKL.

This clone was recorded once. The chain links TRBV10-2 to TRBJ1-2; D might be TRBD1 (6 bases). Germline-derived CDR1 and CDR2 are WSHSY and SAAADI. The V end lost 6 bases, the J end lost 9 bases, and 20 bases lay between the germline ends. The CDR3 contains 14 residues. The CDR3: CASSPSRGAQSYTF. The CDR3 DNA follows: TGCGCCAGCAGCCCATCAAGGGGGGCGCAGAGCTACACCTTC.

This clone was recorded only once. This rearrangement joins TRBV29-1 to TRBJ1-2; no definite D call. CDR3 length: 15 residues. V was shortened by 0 bases and J by 2 bases, with 13 bases between the two germline ends. Per germline, CDR1 SQVTM and CDR2 ANQGSEA. In nucleotides, the CDR3 is TGCAGCGTTGAAGAGGGGTTAGGACCAAACTATGGCTACACCTTC. Amino acids: CSVEEGLGPNYGYTF.

The chain is built from TRBV5-6 and TRBJ1-5; D remains unclear. This CDR3 has 14 amino acids. The germline V gene has CDR1 SGHDT and CDR2 YYEEEE. With 2 bases removed from V and 5 bases from J, the gap between germline ends came to 11 bases. The CDR3 is CASSFGWADQPQHF. DNA of the CDR3: TGTGCCAGCAGCTTCGGCTGGGCGGATCAGCCCCAGCATTTT.

The chain links TRBV14 to TRBJ2-7, with D tentatively TRBD1 or TRBD2 (5 bases each). Germline V gene sequence: CDR1 SGHDN, CDR2 FVKESK. V was trimmed by 1 base and J by 6 bases, leaving 16 bases between them. This CDR3 is built from 15 residues. The CDR3 region has the DNA TGTGCCAGCAGCCAAGGCAGGGTCGGGGCATCCGAGCAGTACTTC. Encoded protein: CASSQGRVGASEQYF.

This chain links TRBV29-1 with TRBJ1-1, with D unresolved. Per germline, CDR1 SQVTM and CDR2 ANQGSEA. V gave up 7 bases and J gave up 0 bases, with 3 bases separating them. The CDR3 is made up of 10 amino acids. CDR3 DNA: TGCAGCGGCGTGAACACTGAAGCTTTCTTT. This translates into CSGVNTEAFF.

The chain employs TRBV5-4 and TRBJ1-1; D ambiguous. The CDR3 is made up of 14 amino acids. Between the trimmed V and J ends, which lost 1 base and 5 bases, there was a span of 12 bases. Per the germline V gene, CDR1 is SGHNT and CDR2 is YYREEE (reference sequence). CDR3 bases: TGTGCCAGCAGCTTGAACGCAGGTTCGACTGAAGCTTTCTTT. Protein product: CASSLNAGSTEAFF.

This clone was seen more than once but under ten times. The V and J genes are TRBV7-9 and TRBJ1-3; no clear D. This CDR3 spans 15 amino acids. Deletions cut 1 base from V and 0 bases from J, with 7 bases between. CDR1 SEHNR and CDR2 FQNEAQ come from the germline V gene (reference sequence). CDR3 sequence (DNA): TGTGCCAGCAGCTTAGTAGCGAGCTCTGGAAACACCATATATTTT. This sequence encodes CASSLVASSGNTIYF.

J is TRBJ2-1 and V is TRBV7-9, with a possible D match to TRBD1 (6 bases). The CDR3 runs to 14 residues. The ends were cut back, 7 bases at V and 2 bases at J, with 12 bases in the middle. Germline lookup yields CDR1 SEHNR and CDR2 FQNEAQ (reference sequence). The CDR3 DNA reads as TGTGCCAGCATCTCACAGGGCCCCTACAATGAGCAGTTCTTC. This codes for CASISQGPYNEQFF.

This clone was seen a handful of times. The gene calls are TRBV29-1 and TRBJ2-2; the D gene is possibly TRBD2 (7 bases). This CDR3 has 15 amino acids. The germline V gene has CDR1 SQVTM and CDR2 ANQGSEA. V was cut by 4 bases and J by 4 bases, with 16 bases left in between. The CDR3 region is CSVVPGGAGTGELFF. The DNA of the CDR3 is TGCAGCGTTGTGCCGGGGGGCGCGGGCACCGGGGAGCTGTTTTTT.

The gene calls are TRBV6-5 and TRBJ1-1, with D uncertain. CDR3 length equals 13 residues. CDR1 and CDR2 (germline): MNHEY, SVGAGI. The germline V and J ends were trimmed by 7 bases and 4 bases, with 13 bases remaining between them. Here the CDR3 reads CASTYLDGTEAFF. For the CDR3, the DNA is TGTGCCAGCACCTATCTCGATGGCACTGAAGCTTTCTTT.

This clone has just a few counts. V usage is TRBV4-1 and J usage is TRBJ2-2; no definite D call. Between the trimmed V and J ends, which lost 1 base and 0 bases, there was a span of 15 bases. This CDR3 comprises 18 residues. Looked up from germline, CDR1 is MGHRA and CDR2 is YSYEKL. The CDR3 DNA reads as TGCGCCAGCAGCCAAGGCCCCCCCTGGGAATCGAACACCGGGGAGCTGTTTTTT. It specifies CASSQGPPWESNTGELFF.

The rearrangement uses TRBV30 and TRBJ2-7; the D gene is possibly TRBD2 (6 bases). The CDR3 is 11 amino acids. Trimming shortened V by 8 bases and J by 2 bases, and 10 bases separated the two germline ends. CDR1 and CDR2 (germline): GTSNPN, SVGIG (reference sequence). The CDR3 DNA sequence: TGTGCCGGCGGGACCACCTACGAGCAGTACTTC. Amino acids: CAGGTTYEQYF. Looking up the rest from reference TRBV30 and TRBJ2-7 gives the full variable domain: SQTIHQWPATLVQPVGSPLSLECTVEGTSNPNLYWYRQAAGRGLQLLFYSVGIGQISSEVPQNLSASRPQDRQFILSSKKLLLSDSGFYLCAGGTTYEQYFGPGTRLTVT.